These 31 T cell receptor beta chains came from one sample sequenced in a study of blood T cell repertoires in COVID-19. Assay: immunoSEQ multiplex PCR; the TCRdb copy retains only in-frame clones and omits some. The sample has about 71,000 clones; roughly 80% are singletons. Sequencing input: peripheral blood. Receptors originate from an older man with acute or convalescent COVID-19.

The CDR3 reads CASSLSGGGNTEAFF. For the CDR3, the DNA is TGTGCCAGCAGCCTTTCAGGGGGCGGAAACACTGAAGCTTTCTTT. The gene calls are TRBV7-2 and TRBJ1-1, with 8 positions matching TRBD1. CDR1 is SGHTA and CDR2 is FQGNSA in the germline V gene. V lost 5 bases and J lost 2; bases outside the gene matches: 7. The CDR3 length is 15 residues.

CDR3 nucleotides: TGCGCCAGCAGCTCCTCTGGGACAGTCTACGAGCAGTACTTC. This sequence encodes CASSSSGTVYEQYF. This chain connects TRBV5-1 to TRBJ2-7; TRBD1 aligns across 7 bases. The CDR3 is 14 amino acids. Germline-derived CDR1 and CDR2 are SGHRS and YFSETQ. V gave up 3 bases and J gave up 3 bases; unmatched junction bases: 6. The full variable domain, completed using reference TRBV5-1 and TRBJ2-7, is KAGVTQTPRYLIKTRGQQVTLSCSPISGHRSVSWYQQTPGQGLQFLFEYFSETQRNKGNFPGRFSGRQFSNSRSEMNVSTLELGDSALYLCASSSSGTVYEQYFGPGTRLTVT.

The CDR3 bases are TGTGCCTGGAGTGGGGGGCAGGACTATGGCTACACCTTC. Protein product: CAWSGGQDYGYTF. The V and J genes are TRBV30 and TRBJ1-2; D possibly corresponds to TRBD1 (6 bases). V shed 1 base and J shed 3 bases, with 9 bases lying between them. Germline loops: CDR1 GTSNPN, CDR2 SVGIG (reference sequence). The CDR3 loop spans 13 amino acids.

The V gene is TRBV7-9, the J gene TRBJ1-2; 12 bases fit TRBD1. J lost 4 bases, V lost 5 bases, and 5 bases had no gene match. The CDR3 extends over 15 amino acids. Looked up from germline, CDR1 is SEHNR and CDR2 is FQNEAQ (reference sequence). The CDR3 protein is CASSTSGQGAYGYTF. The CDR3 DNA reads as TGTGCCAGCAGCACCTCGGGACAGGGGGCCTATGGCTACACCTTC.

The V call is TRBV7-3, the J call TRBJ2-5; 7 positions agree with TRBD2. This CDR3 is built from 15 residues. Germline CDR1 and CDR2: SGHTA and FQGTGA. J gave up 4 bases and V 5 bases, and 10 bases lay outside the gene matches. CDR3 region: CASSLVGGSSETQYF. The CDR3 DNA reads TGTGCCAGCAGCCTTGTGGGCGGGAGCTCAGAGACCCAGTACTTC. Supplemented by reference TRBV7-3 and TRBJ2-5, the full variable domain reads GAGVSQTPSNKVTEKGKYVELRCDPISGHTALYWYRQSLGQGPEFLIYFQGTGAADDSGLPNDRFFAVRPEGSVSTLKIQRTERGDSAVYLCASSLVGGSSETQYFGPGTRLLVL.

V usage is TRBV2 and J usage is TRBJ1-2; 7 bases are shared with TRBD1. This CDR3 has 14 amino acids. Germline V gene sequence: CDR1 SNHLY, CDR2 FYNNEI. The J segment lost 3 bases and the V segment lost 6 bases, leaving 7 bases of the junction unmatched. CDR3 sequence (DNA): TGTGCCAGCAGAAAAGTTACAGGGGACTATGGCTACACCTTC. The encoded protein is CASRKVTGDYGYTF.

CDR3: CATLAGAGTDTQYF. The DNA of the CDR3 is TGTGCCACCTTAGCGGGAGCCGGCACAGATACGCAGTATTTT. The rearrangement joins TRBV19 to TRBJ2-3; 9 nucleotides line up with TRBD2. In germline, CDR1 is LNHDA, CDR2 SQIVND (reference sequence). The CDR3 is made up of 14 amino acids. J lost 1 base, V lost 10 bases, and 6 bases had no gene match.

The chain couples TRBV18 to TRBJ2-7, with 9 bases that match TRBD1. CDR1 and CDR2 (germline): KGHSH, LQKENI. The CDR3 has 14 amino acids. After removal of 4 bases from V and 4 bases from J, the junction contained 5 bases not matched to a gene. The CDR3 DNA sequence: TGTGCCAGCTCACGGCCGGGACAGGGTTACGAGCAGTACTTC. This translates into CASSRPGQGYEQYF. The full variable domain, rest sourced from reference TRBV18 and TRBJ2-7, is NAGVMQNPRHLVRRRGQEARLRCSPMKGHSHVYWYRQLPEEGLKFMVYLQKENIIDESGMPKERFSAEFPKEGPSILRIQQVVRGDSAAYFCASSRPGQGYEQYFGPGTRLTVT.

The chain links TRBV11-2 to TRBJ1-3, with D perhaps matching TRBD1 (5 bases). There are 16 residues in the CDR3. Germline loops: CDR1 SGHAT, CDR2 FQNNGV. Trimming left V 5 bases short and J 1 base short, with 15 bases between. The CDR3 region is CASSPRKGMSGNTIYF. CDR3 DNA: TGTGCCAGCAGCCCGCGAAAGGGGATGTCTGGAAACACCATATATTTT.

CDR3 coding DNA: TGTGCCAGCAGTCCAGGGGGCCATGGCTACACCTTC. Residues: CASSPGGHGYTF. V and J are TRBV6-5 and TRBJ1-2, with 8 nucleotides matching TRBD1. Losses at the gene ends were 5 bases for V and 6 bases for J; bases not matched to a gene: 2. The CDR3 is made up of 12 amino acids. The germline V gene encodes CDR1 MNHEY and CDR2 SVGAGI.

The V call is TRBV10-3, the J call TRBJ2-7, with 13 bases lining up with TRBD2. The J segment lost 10 bases and the V segment lost 5 bases, leaving 8 bases of the junction unmatched. The CDR3 has 14 residues. Germline lookup yields CDR1 ENHRY and CDR2 SYGVKD. This CDR3 is CAISPGTSGTIQYF. The CDR3 coding sequence is TGTGCCATCAGTCCCGGGACTAGCGGGACGATCCAGTACTTC.

The chain has TRBV9 and TRBJ2-1; D is ambiguous. This CDR3 is 13 amino acids long. V was shortened by 0 bases and J by 9 bases, with 10 bases between the two germline ends. Germline V gives CDR1 SGDLS, CDR2 YYNGEE. The CDR3 coding sequence is TGTGCCAGCAGCGTAGCCCACCCGGGTGAGCAGTTCTTC. Residues: CASSVAHPGEQFF.

The sample holds one count of this clone. This chain joins TRBV4-1 and TRBJ2-1; D remains ambiguous. Trimming took off 5 bases at V and 0 bases at J, with 11 bases between the two ends. There are 15 residues in the CDR3. The germline gives CDR1 MGHRA, CDR2 YSYEKL. CDR3 protein: CASSVLAGSYNEQFF. CDR3 nucleotide sequence: TGCGCCAGCAGCGTGTTAGCCGGCTCCTACAATGAGCAGTTCTTC.

The chain joins TRBV7-8 to TRBJ1-5; unclear D gene. This CDR3 contains 20 residues. From germline, CDR1 is SGHVS and CDR2 FQNEAQ. Trimming stripped 5 bases from V and 0 bases from J, with 26 bases between. CDR3 sequence reads: CASSPARVHADIFSNQPQHF. The CDR3 DNA reads as TGTGCCAGCAGCCCCGCGCGGGTACACGCCGACATTTTTAGCAATCAGCCCCAGCATTTT.

The chain joins TRBV28 to TRBJ2-7, with D possibly TRBD2 on 5 matching bases. Germline V gene lookup returns CDR1 MDHEN and CDR2 SYDVKM. The CDR3 has 12 residues. V was trimmed by 5 bases and J by 2 bases, leaving 7 bases between them. The CDR3 DNA reads as TGTGCCAGCAGTGGGAGCCCCTACGAGCAGTACTTC. This gives the protein CASSGSPYEQYF.

The J gene is TRBJ2-1, the V gene TRBV5-1, with 9 bases matching TRBD2. The CDR3 is 14 residues long. After removal of 4 bases from V and 6 bases from J, the junction contained 5 bases not matched to a gene. The germline gives CDR1 SGHRS, CDR2 YFSETQ. This chain's CDR3 is CASSDSGRPNEQFF. The CDR3 coding sequence is TGCGCCAGCAGCGACAGCGGGAGGCCCAATGAGCAGTTCTTC.

The chain is built from TRBV7-2 and TRBJ1-2; D not certain. The CDR3 spans 13 residues. Germline CDR1 is SGHTA and CDR2 is FQGNSA. The V end lost 1 base, the J end lost 7 bases, and 10 bases lay between the germline ends. Written as DNA, the CDR3 is TGTGCCAGCAGCTTAGGCGGGCCTGTTGGCTACACCTTC. Translated: CASSLGGPVGYTF.

By sample share, this clone is medium-sized. The chain carries TRBV6-5 and TRBJ1-1, with 8 positions matching TRBD1. The germline CDR1 and CDR2 sequences are MNHEY and SVGAGI. CDR3 length: 16 residues. J was trimmed by 7 bases and V by 4 bases; bases with no gene match: 14. CDR3 protein: CASSLEDRAGTDEAFF. The CDR3 DNA sequence: TGTGCCAGCAGTTTAGAGGACAGGGCGGGAACCGATGAAGCTTTCTTT.

This chain joins TRBV28 and TRBJ2-7, with 9 bases identical to TRBD1. Germline assignment: CDR1 MDHEN and CDR2 SYDVKM. The CDR3 extends over 14 amino acids. Trimming at V came to 6 bases and at J to 4 bases, leaving 7 bases not matched to a gene. The CDR3 protein is CASRYPGTGYEQYF. CDR3 nucleotide sequence: TGTGCCAGCAGGTACCCCGGGACAGGGTACGAGCAGTACTTC.

The chain employs TRBV29-1 and TRBJ2-7, with 10 bases matching TRBD2. The CDR3 consists of 15 residues. Germline lookup yields CDR1 SQVTM and CDR2 ANQGSEA. V shed 4 bases and J 2 bases; nucleotides not matched to a gene: 8. CDR3 residues: CSVAKGTSVTYEQYF. In nucleotides, the CDR3 is TGCAGCGTTGCTAAAGGGACTAGCGTTACCTACGAGCAGTACTTC.

This sequence joins TRBV29-1 and TRBJ1-2; tentatively, D is TRBD1 (5 bases). The ends were cut back, 5 bases at V and 4 bases at J, with 14 bases in the middle. The CDR3 extends over 13 amino acids. In germline, CDR1 is SQVTM, CDR2 ANQGSEA. Here the CDR3 DNA reads TGCAGCGTTCATAGACCCCAGGGCTATGGCTACACCTTC. It specifies CSVHRPQGYGYTF.

The chain uses TRBV6-5 and TRBJ1-1; no firm D call. The germline CDR1 and CDR2 sequences are MNHEY and SVGAGI. V was clipped by 8 bases and J by 3 bases, with 7 bases between them. The CDR3 sequence is 11 residues long. CDR3 in amino acids: CASGRDTEAFF. Here the CDR3 DNA reads TGTGCCAGCGGGAGGGACACTGAAGCTTTCTTT.

The chain couples TRBV19 to TRBJ2-1; a possible D gene is TRBD1 (6 bases). V was cut by 5 bases and J by 9 bases, with 20 bases left in between. CDR1 and CDR2 (germline): LNHDA, SQIVND (reference sequence). CDR3 length equals 15 residues. Here the CDR3 reads CASSPIQGPFGEQFF. CDR3 coding DNA: TGTGCCAGTAGTCCCATACAGGGTCCCTTCGGTGAGCAGTTCTTC.

V usage is TRBV7-7 and J usage is TRBJ2-5, with TRBD1 identical over 8 bases. Germline V gene data show CDR1 as SSHAT and CDR2 as FNYEAQ (reference sequence). The CDR3 spans 16 residues. The V gene end was trimmed by 0 bases and the J gene end by 4 bases; junction bases not matched to a gene: 7. This CDR3 is CASSLAQGQGVETQYF. CDR3 DNA: TGTGCCAGCAGCTTAGCGCAAGGACAGGGAGTAGAGACCCAGTACTTC.

The gene calls are TRBV5-1 and TRBJ2-7; D ambiguous. V was clipped by 6 bases and J by 2 bases, with 9 bases between them. The CDR3 extends over 12 amino acids. Germline assignment: CDR1 SGHRS and CDR2 YFSETQ. CDR3 coding DNA: TGCGCCAGCATCCCCCGTACCTACGAGCAGTACTTC. Its protein product is CASIPRTYEQYF.

The chain employs TRBV19 and TRBJ1-1, with 10 bases identical to TRBD1. The CDR3 is 14 residues long. V lost 4 bases and J lost 4; bases outside the gene matches: 3. In germline, CDR1 is LNHDA, CDR2 SQIVND (reference sequence). DNA for the CDR3: TGTGCCAGTAGTACCCGGACAGGGGGCACTGAAGCTTTCTTT. This codes for CASSTRTGGTEAFF.

This clone appeared once. The genes are TRBV3-1 (or the pseudogene TRBV3-2) and TRBJ2-3; TRBD1 matches 7 bases. After removal of 8 bases from V and 1 base from J, the junction contained 3 bases not matched to a gene. Germline assignment: CDR1 LGHDT and CDR2 YNNKEL (reference sequence). The CDR3 is 13 residues long. CDR3 nucleotides: TGTGCCAGCCACGGACAGGGCACAGATACGCAGTATTTT. This encodes CASHGQGTDTQYF.

The chain combines TRBV2 with TRBJ2-1; 8 bases fit TRBD2. Germline assignment: CDR1 SNHLY and CDR2 FYNNEI. CDR3 length: 13 residues. V lost 10 bases to trimming and J lost 6 bases; unmatched junction nucleotides: 8. CDR3 amino acids: CATPSGSSNEQFF. The CDR3 DNA sequence: TGTGCCACCCCCAGCGGGAGTTCCAATGAGCAGTTCTTC.

The chain couples TRBV6-5 to TRBJ1-5, with 8 bases matching TRBD1. The CDR3 is made up of 14 amino acids. From germline, CDR1 is MNHEY and CDR2 SVGAGI. Trimming removed 6 bases from V and 7 bases from J; junction bases left unmatched: 8. The DNA for the CDR3 is TGTGCCAGCAGGACCCGACAGGGGAAACAGCCCCAGCATTTT. It yields the protein CASRTRQGKQPQHF.

The chain uses TRBV6-6 and TRBJ2-5, with 10 bases fitting TRBD2. Germline-derived CDR1 and CDR2 are MNHNY and SVGAGI (reference sequence). J gave up 4 bases and V 10 bases, and 9 bases lay outside the gene matches. The CDR3 contains 14 residues. The CDR3 coding sequence is TGTGCCACCTCAGGGACTAGCGAACTAGAGACCCAGTACTTC. Its protein product is CATSGTSELETQYF.

The rearrangement uses TRBV7-9 and TRBJ2-1; tentatively, D is TRBD1 (5 bases). This CDR3 comprises 16 residues. V lost 5 bases and J 9 bases, leaving 23 bases between the germline ends. CDR1 is SEHNR and CDR2 is FQNEAQ in the germline V gene (reference sequence). The CDR3 protein is CASSLGARVEQCEQFF. CDR3 in DNA: TGTGCCAGCAGCCTGGGTGCCAGGGTAGAACAATGTGAGCAGTTCTTC.